This TCR beta chain originates from a study of CD8+ T cells in alopecia areata. Study findings and constraints: Persistence in scalp and blood during tofacitinib was observed for many expanded lesional clones.

RNA extraction was followed by reverse transcription into cDNA, which acted as the sequencing template. This table comes from immunoSEQ multiplex PCR, and its TCRdb copy is limited to in-frame clones, with some not included. The sample shows around 180,000 clones, 64% of them seen only once. As to this clone: Its matching antigen is unknown.

As to treatment: oral pan-JAK inhibitor, 5-10 mg twice daily. Sorting of PBMCs yielded the CD4+ and CD8+ T cells. This TCR was sampled from a human donor with alopecia areata. The source was CD4+ T cells sorted from blood, collected at week 49, from a patient treated with tofacitinib.

DNA for the CDR3: TGCGCCAGCAGCTCAGGGGAGACAGCGTCCACAGATACGCAGTATTTT. Amino acid sequence: CASSSGETASTDTQYF. V is TRBV5-1 and J is TRBJ2-3, with D maybe TRBD1 (6 bases). V was shortened by 3 bases and J by 2 bases, with 16 bases between the two germline ends. Germline CDR1 SGHRS, CDR2 YFSETQ. The CDR3 covers 16 residues.